This paragraph covers one T cell receptor (beta chain) sequence. The sample originates from a study of shared clonotypes between healthy human individuals. The table came from immunoSEQ multiplex PCR; TCRdb's copy has only in-frame clones and leaves some out. The sample contains around 1.6 million clones, roughly 98% of which appear only once. Deletions cut 1 base from V and 8 bases from J, with 16 bases between. The CDR3 contains 15 residues. Germline V lookup: CDR1 LGHNA, CDR2 YNFKEQ. This receptor was obtained from a man aged 25 to 40 in good health. V and J are TRBV4-2 and TRBJ2-3; TRBD2 might be the D (6 bases). Input material: naive CD4+ T cells sorted from blood. Subset noted: CD45RA+ positively selected. The DNA of the CDR3 is TGTGCCAGCAGCCAAGGTGGAGGGGATTCGGGTACGCAGTATTTT. Translated, it gives CASSQGGGDSGTQYF.